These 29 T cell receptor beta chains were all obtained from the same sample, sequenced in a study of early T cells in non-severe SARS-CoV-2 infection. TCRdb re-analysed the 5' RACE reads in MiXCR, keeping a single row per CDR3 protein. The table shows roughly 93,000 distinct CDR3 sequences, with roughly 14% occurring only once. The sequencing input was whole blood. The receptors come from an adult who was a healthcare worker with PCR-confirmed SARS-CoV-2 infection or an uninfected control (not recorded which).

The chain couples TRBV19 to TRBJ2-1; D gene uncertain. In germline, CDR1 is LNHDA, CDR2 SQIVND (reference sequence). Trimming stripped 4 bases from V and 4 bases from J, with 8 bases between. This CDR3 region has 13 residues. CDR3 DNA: TGTGCCAGTAGTACCCAGACTTACAATGAGCAGTTCTTC. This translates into CASSTQTYNEQFF.

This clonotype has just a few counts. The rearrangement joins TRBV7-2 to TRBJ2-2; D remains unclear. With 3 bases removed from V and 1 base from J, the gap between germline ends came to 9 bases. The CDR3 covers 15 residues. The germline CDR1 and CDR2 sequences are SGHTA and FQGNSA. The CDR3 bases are TGTGCCAGCAGCTTTGACATAAGGAACACCGGGGAGCTGTTTTTT. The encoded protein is CASSFDIRNTGELFF.

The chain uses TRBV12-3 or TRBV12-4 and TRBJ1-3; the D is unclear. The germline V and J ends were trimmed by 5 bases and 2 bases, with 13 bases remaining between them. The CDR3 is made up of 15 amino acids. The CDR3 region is CASSLGQAPGNTIYF. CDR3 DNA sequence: TGTGCCAGCAGTCTAGGTCAGGCCCCTGGAAACACCATATATTTT.

The chain's CDR3 is CSARETGMNYGYTF. CDR3 DNA sequence: TGCAGTGCTAGAGAGACAGGAATGAACTATGGCTACACCTTC. This rearrangement joins TRBV20-1 to TRBJ1-2, with D perhaps matching TRBD1 (6 bases). Germline values: CDR1 DFQATT, CDR2 SNEGSKA (reference sequence). The ends were cut back, 0 bases at V and 2 bases at J, with 10 bases in the middle. This CDR3 contains 14 residues.

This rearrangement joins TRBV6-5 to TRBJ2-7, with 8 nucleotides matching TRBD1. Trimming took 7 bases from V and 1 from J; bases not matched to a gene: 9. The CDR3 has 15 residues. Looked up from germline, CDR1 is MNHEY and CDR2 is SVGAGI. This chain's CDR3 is CASKAGQGGSYEQYV. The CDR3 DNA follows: TGTGCCAGCAAAGCCGGACAGGGAGGTTCCTACGAGCAGTACGTC.

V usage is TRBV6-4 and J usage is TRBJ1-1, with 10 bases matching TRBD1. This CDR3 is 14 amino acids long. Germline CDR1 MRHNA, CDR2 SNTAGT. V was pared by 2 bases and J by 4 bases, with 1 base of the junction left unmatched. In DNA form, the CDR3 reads TGTGCCAGCAGTGACGGACAGGGGGGCACTGAAGCTTTCTTT. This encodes CASSDGQGGTEAFF.

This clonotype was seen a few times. This chain's CDR3 is CASSTYPGREQYV. CDR3 DNA: TGTGCCAGTAGTACCTACCCAGGGCGAGAGCAGTACGTC. The V gene is TRBV19, the J gene TRBJ2-7; a weak D match, TRBD1 (5 bases). Germline CDR1 reads LNHDA; CDR2 reads SQIVND (reference sequence). The CDR3 contains 13 residues. Trimming removed 4 bases from V and 7 bases from J, with 14 bases in between.

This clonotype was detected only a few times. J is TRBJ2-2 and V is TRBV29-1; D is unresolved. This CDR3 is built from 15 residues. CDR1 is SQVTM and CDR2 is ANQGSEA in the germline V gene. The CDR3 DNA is TGCAGTGCTACAATACGGTCCCAGAAAACCGGGGAGCTGTTTTTT. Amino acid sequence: CSATIRSQKTGELFF.

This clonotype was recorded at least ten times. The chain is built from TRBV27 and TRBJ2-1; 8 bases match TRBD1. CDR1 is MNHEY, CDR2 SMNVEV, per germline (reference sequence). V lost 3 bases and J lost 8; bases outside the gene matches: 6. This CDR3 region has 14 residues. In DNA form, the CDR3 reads TGTGCCAGCAGTTTGGACTCAGGGGGCGATGAGCAGTTCTTC. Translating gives CASSLDSGGDEQFF.

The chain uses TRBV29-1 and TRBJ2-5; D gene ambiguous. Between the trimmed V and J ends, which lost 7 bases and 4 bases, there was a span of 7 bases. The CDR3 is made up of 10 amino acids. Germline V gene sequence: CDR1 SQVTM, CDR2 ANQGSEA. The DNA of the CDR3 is TGCAGCGGTGTCCGAGAGACCCAGTACTTC. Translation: CSGVRETQYF.

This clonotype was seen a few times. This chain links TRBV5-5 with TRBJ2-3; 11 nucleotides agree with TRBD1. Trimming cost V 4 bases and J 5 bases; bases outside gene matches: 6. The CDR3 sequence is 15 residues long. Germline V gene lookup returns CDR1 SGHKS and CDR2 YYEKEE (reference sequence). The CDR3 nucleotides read TGTGCCAGCAGCGCCGTGGACAGGGGGCAAGATACGCAGTATTTT. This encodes CASSAVDRGQDTQYF.

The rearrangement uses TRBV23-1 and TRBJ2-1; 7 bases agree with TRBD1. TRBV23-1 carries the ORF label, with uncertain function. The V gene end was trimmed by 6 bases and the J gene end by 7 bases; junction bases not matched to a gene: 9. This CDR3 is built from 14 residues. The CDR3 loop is CASSTRQGWNEQFF. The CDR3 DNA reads TGCGCCAGCAGCACGAGACAGGGATGGAATGAGCAGTTCTTC.

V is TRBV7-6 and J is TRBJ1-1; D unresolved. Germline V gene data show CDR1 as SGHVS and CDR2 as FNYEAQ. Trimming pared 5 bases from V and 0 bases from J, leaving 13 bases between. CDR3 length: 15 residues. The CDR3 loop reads CASSPVSGLNTEAFF. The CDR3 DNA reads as TGTGCCAGCAGCCCAGTGAGCGGACTGAACACTGAAGCTTTCTTT. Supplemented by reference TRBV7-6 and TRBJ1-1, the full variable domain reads GAGVSQSPRYKVTKRGQDVALRCDPISGHVSLYWYRQALGQGPEFLTYFNYEAQQDKSGLPNDRFSAERPEGSISTLTIQRTEQRDSAMYRCASSPVSGLNTEAFFGQGTRLTVV.

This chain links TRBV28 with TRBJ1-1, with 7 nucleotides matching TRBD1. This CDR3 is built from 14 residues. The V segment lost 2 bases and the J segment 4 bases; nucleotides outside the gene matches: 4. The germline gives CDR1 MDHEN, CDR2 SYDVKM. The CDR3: CASSLAQGVTEAFF. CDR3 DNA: TGTGCCAGCAGTTTAGCCCAGGGGGTCACTGAAGCTTTCTTT.

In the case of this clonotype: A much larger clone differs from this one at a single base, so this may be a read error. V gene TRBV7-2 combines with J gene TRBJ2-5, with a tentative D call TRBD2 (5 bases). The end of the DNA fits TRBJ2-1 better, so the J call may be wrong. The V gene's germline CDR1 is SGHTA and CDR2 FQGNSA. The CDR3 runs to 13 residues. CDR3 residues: CASSLWERETQFF. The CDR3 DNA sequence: TGTGCCAGCAGCTTATGGGAGAGAGAGACCCAGTTCTTC.

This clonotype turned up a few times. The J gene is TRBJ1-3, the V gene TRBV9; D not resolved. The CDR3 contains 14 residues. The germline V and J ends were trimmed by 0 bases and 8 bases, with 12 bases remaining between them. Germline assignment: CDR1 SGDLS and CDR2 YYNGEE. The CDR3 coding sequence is TGTGCCAGCAGCGTAGACCCGGCGGTCGACACCATATATTTT. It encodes CASSVDPAVDTIYF.

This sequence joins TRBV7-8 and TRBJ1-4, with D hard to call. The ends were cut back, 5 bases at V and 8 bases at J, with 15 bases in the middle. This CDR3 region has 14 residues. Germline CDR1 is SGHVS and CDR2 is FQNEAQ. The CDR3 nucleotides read TGTGCCAGCAGCCAGGACCCGACCCAAGAAAAACTGTTTTTT. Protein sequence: CASSQDPTQEKLFF. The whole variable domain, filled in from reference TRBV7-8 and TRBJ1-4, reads GAGVSQSPRYKVAKRGQDVALRCDPISGHVSLFWYQQALGQGPEFLTYFQNEAQLDKSGLPSDRFFAERPEGSVSTLKIQRTQQEDSAVYLCASSQDPTQEKLFFGSGTQLSVL.

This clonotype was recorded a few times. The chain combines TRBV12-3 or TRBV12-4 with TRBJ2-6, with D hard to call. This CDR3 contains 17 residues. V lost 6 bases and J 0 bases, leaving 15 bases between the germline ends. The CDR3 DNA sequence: TGTGCCAGCAGCCTTATACCACAGAGCTCTGGGGCCAACGTCCTGACTTTC. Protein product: CASSLIPQSSGANVLTF.

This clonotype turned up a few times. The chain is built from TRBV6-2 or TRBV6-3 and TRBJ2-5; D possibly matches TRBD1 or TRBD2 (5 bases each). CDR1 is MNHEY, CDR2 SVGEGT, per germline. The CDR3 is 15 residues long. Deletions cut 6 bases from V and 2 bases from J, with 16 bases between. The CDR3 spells CASREPGRRQETQYF. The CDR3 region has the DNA TGTGCCAGCAGAGAACCGGGACGCCGACAAGAGACCCAGTACTTC.

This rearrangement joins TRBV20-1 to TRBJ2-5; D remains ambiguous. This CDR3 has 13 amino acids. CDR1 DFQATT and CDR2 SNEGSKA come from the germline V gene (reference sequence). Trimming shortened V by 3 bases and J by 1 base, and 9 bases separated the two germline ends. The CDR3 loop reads CSASVEIQETQYF. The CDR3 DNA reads TGCAGTGCTAGTGTGGAGATCCAAGAGACCCAGTACTTC.

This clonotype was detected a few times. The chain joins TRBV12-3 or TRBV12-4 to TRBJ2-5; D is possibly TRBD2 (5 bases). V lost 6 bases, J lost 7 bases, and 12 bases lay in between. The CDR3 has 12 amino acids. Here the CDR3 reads CASRPGSGTQYF. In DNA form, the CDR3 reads TGTGCCAGCAGGCCGGGGTCAGGGACCCAGTACTTC.

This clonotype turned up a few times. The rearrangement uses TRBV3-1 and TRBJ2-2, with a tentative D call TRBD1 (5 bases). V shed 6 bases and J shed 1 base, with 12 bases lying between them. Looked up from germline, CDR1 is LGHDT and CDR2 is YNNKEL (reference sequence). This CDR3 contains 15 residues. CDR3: CASRQIDRNTGELFF. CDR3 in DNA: TGTGCCAGCAGACAAATTGACAGGAACACCGGGGAGCTGTTTTTT.

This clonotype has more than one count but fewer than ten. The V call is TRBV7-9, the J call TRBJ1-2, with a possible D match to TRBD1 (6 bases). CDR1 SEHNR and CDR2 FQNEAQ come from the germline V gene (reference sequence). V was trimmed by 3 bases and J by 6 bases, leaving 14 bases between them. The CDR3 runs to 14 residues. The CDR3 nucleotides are TGTGCCAGCAGCTTGAATGGGGGCTTGGATGGCTACACCTTC. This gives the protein CASSLNGGLDGYTF.

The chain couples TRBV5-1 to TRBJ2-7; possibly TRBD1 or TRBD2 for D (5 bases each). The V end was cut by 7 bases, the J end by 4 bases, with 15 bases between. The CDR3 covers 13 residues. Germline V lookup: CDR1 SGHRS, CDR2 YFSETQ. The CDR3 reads CASGDDQGYEQYV. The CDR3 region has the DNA TGCGCCAGCGGGGACGATCAGGGTTACGAGCAGTACGTC.

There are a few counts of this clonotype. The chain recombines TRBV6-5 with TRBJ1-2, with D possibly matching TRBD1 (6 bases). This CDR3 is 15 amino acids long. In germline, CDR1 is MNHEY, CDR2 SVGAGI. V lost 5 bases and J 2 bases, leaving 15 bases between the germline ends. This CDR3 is CASSPNRDRNYGYTF. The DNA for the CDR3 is TGTGCCAGCAGTCCTAACAGGGATCGAAACTATGGCTACACCTTC.

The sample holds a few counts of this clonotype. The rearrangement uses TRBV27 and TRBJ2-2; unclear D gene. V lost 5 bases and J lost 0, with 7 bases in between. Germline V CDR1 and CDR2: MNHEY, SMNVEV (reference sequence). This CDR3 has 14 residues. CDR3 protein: CASSPSPNTGELFF. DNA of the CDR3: TGTGCCAGCAGTCCGAGCCCGAACACCGGGGAGCTGTTTTTT.

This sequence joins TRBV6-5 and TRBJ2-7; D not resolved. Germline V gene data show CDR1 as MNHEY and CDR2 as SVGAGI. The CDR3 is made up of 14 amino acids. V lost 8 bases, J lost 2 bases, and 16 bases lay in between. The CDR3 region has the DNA TGTGCCAGCGGTCCTAAACAGCGTCCCTACGAGCAGTACGTC. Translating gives CASGPKQRPYEQYV.

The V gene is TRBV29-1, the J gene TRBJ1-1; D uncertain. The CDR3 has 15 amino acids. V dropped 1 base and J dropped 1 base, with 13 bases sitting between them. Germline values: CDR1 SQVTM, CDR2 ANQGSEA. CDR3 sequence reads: CSVEVFGQTNTEAFF. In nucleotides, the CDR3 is TGCAGCGTTGAAGTTTTTGGGCAGACGAACACTGAAGCTTTCTTT.

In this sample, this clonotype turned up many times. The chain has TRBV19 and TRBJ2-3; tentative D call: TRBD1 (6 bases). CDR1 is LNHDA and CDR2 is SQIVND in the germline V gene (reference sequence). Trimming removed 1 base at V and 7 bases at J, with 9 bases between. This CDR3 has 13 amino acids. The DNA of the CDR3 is TGTGCCAGTAGTATAGGGCAGGGGAATACGCAGTATTTT. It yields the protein CASSIGQGNTQYF.